The clone carrying this T cell receptor beta chain was seen a few times. Its antigen is unidentified. The sample is drawn from a study of beta chain features in type 1 diabetes. Study-wide results and caveats: cDNA-based reads could over-represent cells with high TCR expression. Type 1 diabetes patients had TCRB CDR3s that were shorter (moderately but significantly so) in all four CD4+ subsets.

Every sorted population was more than 95% pure. V lost 7 bases and J 5 bases, leaving 18 bases between the germline ends. Germline V gene sequence: CDR1 SQVTM, CDR2 ANQGSEA. The CDR3 sequence is 14 residues long. What was sequenced were expressed TCRB transcripts, since all of the isolated RNA had been reverse transcribed. Samples of naive, central memory and regulatory T cells yielded a mean of around 4 million reads. Profiled with immunoSEQ multiplex PCR; TCRdb holds only in-frame clones, not every one. The sample consists of under 350,000 clones, around 25% of them appearing once. Sample: naive CD4+ T cells from blood. The receptor's source is a woman under 40 with type 1 diabetes. The chain couples TRBV29-1 to TRBJ1-3; D might be TRBD1 (6 bases). CDR3 sequence (DNA): TGCAGCGCCTGGCAGGGGACCACGAGAAACACCATATATTTT. It encodes CSAWQGTTRNTIYF.